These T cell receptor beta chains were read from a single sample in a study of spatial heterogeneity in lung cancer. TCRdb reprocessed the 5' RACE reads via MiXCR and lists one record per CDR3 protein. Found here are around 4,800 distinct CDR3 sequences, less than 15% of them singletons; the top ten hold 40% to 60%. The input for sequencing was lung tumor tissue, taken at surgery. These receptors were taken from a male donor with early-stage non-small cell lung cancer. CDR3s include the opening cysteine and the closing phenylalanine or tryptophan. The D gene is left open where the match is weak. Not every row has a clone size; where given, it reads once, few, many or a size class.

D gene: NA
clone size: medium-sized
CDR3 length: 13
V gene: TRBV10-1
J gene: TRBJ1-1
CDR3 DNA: TGCGCCAGCAGTGAAAGGATGAACACTGAAGCTTTCTTT
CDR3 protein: CASSERMNTEAFF

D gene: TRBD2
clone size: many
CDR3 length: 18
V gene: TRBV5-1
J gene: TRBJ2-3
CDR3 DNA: TGCGCCAGCAGCCTAGCCCGACTAGCGGGAGGCCTCACAGATACGCAGTATTTT
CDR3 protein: CASSLARLAGGLTDTQYF

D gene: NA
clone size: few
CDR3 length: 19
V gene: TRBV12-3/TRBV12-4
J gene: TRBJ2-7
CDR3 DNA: TGTGCCAGCAGTTTAGCCCTATCGGACAATGGCGGGTTGGCCTACGAGCAGTACTTC
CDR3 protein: CASSLALSDNGGLAYEQYF

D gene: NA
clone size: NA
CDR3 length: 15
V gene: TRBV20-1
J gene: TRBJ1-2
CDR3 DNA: TGCAGTGCTCCCCGGGACTCTCGAACGTCCTATGGCTACACCTTC
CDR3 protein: CSAPRDSRTSYGYTF

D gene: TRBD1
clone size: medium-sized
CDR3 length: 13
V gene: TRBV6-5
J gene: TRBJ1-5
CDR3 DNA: TGTGCCAGCAGCTCAGGGGGTGGTCAGCCCCAGCATTTT
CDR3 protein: CASSSGGGQPQHF

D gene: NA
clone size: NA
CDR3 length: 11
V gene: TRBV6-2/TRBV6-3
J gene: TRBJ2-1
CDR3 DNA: TGTGCCAGCAGCCCCAAAATTCAGCAGTTCTTC
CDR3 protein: CASSPKIQQFF

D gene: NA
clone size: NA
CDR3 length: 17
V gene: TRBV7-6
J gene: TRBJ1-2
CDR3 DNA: TGTGCCAGCAGCCCCAGGCCAGGCCTCGGGCTCTATTATGGCTACACCTTC
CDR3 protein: CASSPRPGLGLYYGYTF

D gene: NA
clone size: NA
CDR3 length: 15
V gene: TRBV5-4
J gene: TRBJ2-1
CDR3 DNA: TGTGCCAGCAGCCCGGACCACCCAACTTACAATGAGCAGTTCTTC
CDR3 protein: CASSPDHPTYNEQFF

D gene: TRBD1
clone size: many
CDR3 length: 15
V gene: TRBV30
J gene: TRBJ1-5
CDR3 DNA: TGTGCCTGGAGTATCGCCTGGGACAGTAATCAGCCCCAGCATTTT
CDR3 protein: CAWSIAWDSNQPQHF

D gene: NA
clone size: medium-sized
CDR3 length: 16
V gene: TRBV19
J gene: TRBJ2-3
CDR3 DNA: TGTGCCAGTAGTCCTCGGGGTAGCGGAGCCACAGATACGCAGTATTTT
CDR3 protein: CASSPRGSGATDTQYF

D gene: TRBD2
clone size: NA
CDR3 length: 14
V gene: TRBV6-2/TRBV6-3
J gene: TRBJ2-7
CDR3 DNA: TGTGCCAGCACTATCCACGGCGGGGGTGTCCCGGCGTACTTC
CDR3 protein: CASTIHGGGVPAYF

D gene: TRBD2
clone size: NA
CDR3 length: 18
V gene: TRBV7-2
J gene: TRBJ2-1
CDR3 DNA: TGTGCCAGCAGCTTAGCACGACTAGCGGGGGCCTCCTACAATGAGCAGTTCTTC
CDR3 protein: CASSLARLAGASYNEQFF

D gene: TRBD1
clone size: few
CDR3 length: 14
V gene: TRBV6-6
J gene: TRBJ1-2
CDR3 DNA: TGTGCCAGCATATTCACAGGGGGATCCTATGGCTACACCTTC
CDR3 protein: CASIFTGGSYGYTF

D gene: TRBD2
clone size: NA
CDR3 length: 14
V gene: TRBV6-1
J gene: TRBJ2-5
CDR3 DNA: TGTGCCAGCACCCAGGCGGGGGGATCGAAGACCCAGTACTTC
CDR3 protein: CASTQAGGSKTQYF

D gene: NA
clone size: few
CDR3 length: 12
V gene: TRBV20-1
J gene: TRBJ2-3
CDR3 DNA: TGCAGTGCTACGAGGGGGGGTGATACGCAGTATTTT
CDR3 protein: CSATRGGDTQYF

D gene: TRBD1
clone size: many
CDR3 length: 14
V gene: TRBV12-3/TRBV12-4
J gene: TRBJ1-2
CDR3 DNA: TGTGCCAGCAGTCTGGTCGGACAGGGGAGCGGCTACACCTTC
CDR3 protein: CASSLVGQGSGYTF

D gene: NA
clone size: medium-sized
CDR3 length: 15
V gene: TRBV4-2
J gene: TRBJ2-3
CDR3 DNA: TGTGCCAGCAGCCAAGATGGGCGCAGCACAGATACGCAGTATTTT
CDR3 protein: CASSQDGRSTDTQYF

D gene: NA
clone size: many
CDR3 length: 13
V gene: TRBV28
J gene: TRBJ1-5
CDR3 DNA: TGTGCCAGCAAGGCGGGGAGTGGTCAGCCCCAGCATTTT
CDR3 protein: CASKAGSGQPQHF

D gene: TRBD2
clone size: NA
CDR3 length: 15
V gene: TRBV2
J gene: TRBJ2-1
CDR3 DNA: TGTGCCAGCAGTGAATTACTAGCGGGAGGGGCTGAGCAGTTCTTC
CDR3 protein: CASSELLAGGAEQFF

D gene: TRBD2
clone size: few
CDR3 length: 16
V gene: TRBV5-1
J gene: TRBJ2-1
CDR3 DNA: TGCGCCAGCAGCCCGCTCCTAGCGGGGGGGCCGAGGGAGCAGTTCTTC
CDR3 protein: CASSPLLAGGPREQFF

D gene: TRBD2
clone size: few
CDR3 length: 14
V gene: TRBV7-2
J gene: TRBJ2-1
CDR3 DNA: TGTGCCAGCAGCCCGACTAGCGGTTACAATGAGCAGTTCTTC
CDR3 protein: CASSPTSGYNEQFF

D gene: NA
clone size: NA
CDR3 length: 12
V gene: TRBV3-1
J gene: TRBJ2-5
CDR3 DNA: TGTGCCAGCAGCCAAGCCCCATTGGGCCAGTACTTC
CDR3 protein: CASSQAPLGQYF

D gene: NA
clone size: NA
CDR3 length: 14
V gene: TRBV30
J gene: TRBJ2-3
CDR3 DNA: TGTGCCTGGAGTAACGGATTTAGCACAGATACGCAGTATTTT
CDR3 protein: CAWSNGFSTDTQYF

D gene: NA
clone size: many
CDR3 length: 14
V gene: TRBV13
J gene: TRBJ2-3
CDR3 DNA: TGTGCCAGCAGCTCCAGGGACTTCCCAGATACGCAGTATTTT
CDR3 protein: CASSSRDFPDTQYF

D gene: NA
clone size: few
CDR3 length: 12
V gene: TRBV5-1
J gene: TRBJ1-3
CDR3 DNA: TGCGCCAGCAGCTCGACGTTTGACACCATATATTTT
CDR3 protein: CASSSTFDTIYF

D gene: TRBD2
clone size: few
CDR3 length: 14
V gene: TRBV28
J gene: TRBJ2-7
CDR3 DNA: TGTGCCAGCGCCCCCCCGGGGGGGGCGAGAGAGCAGTACTTC
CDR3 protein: CASAPPGGAREQYF

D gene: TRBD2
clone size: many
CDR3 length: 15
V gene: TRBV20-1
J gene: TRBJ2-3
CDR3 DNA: TGCAGTGCTCCACACAGCGGGAGGGATGCAGATACGCAGTATTTT
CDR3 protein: CSAPHSGRDADTQYF

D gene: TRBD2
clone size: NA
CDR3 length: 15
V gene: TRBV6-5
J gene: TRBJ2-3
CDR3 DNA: TGTGCCAGCAGTTTGAGCGGGACGGGAGCAGATACGCAGTATTTT
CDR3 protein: CASSLSGTGADTQYF

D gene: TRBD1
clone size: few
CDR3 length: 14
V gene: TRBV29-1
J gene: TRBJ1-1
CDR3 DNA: TGCAGCGTTGAAGACGCCCTACAGGGGGGGCAAGCTTTCTTT
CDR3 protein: CSVEDALQGGQAFF

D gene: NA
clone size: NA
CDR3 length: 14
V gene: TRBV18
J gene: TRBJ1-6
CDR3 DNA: TGTGCCAGCTCACCAGGGGGGGATGACTCACCCCTCCACTTT
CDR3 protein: CASSPGGDDSPLHF

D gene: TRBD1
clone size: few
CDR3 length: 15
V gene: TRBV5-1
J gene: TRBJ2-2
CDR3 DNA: TGCGCCAGCAGCACCAGACAGGGAAATACCGGGGAGCTGTTTTTT
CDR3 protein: CASSTRQGNTGELFF

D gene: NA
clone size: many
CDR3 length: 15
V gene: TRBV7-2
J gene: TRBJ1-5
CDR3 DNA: TGTGCCAGCAGCTTACGGCCGGGAGGGACTCAGCCCCAGCATTTT
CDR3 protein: CASSLRPGGTQPQHF

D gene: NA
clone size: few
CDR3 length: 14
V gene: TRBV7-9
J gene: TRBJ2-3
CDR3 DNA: TGTGCCAGCAGCTTAGCCGAAACGGGCGATACGCAGTATTTT
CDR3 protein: CASSLAETGDTQYF

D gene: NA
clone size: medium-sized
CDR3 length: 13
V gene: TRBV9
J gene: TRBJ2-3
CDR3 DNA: TGTGCCAGCAGCGTAGTGGGGGTGGATACGCAGTATTTT
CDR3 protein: CASSVVGVDTQYF

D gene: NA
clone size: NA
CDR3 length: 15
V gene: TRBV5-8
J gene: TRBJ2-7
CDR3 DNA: TGTGCCAGCAGCTTGCTCGGGGGAGTCTCCTACGAGCAGTACTTC
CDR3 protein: CASSLLGGVSYEQYF

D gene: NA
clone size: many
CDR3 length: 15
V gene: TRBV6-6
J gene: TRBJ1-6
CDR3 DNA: TGTGCCTCATCGGGGGGCCTTGACTATAATTCACCCCTCCACTTT
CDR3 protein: CASSGGLDYNSPLHF

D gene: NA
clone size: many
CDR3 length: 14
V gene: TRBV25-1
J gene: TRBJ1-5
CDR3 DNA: TGTGCCAGCCAACCCGCGGGAACGGCTCAGCCCCAGCATTTT
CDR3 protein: CASQPAGTAQPQHF

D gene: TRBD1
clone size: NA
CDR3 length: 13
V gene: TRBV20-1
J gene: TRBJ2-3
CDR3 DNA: TGCAGTGCCGACAGGGGTGTTAGAGATACGCAGTATTTT
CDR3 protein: CSADRGVRDTQYF

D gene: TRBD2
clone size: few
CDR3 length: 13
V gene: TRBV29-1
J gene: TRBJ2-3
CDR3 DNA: TGCAGCGTTTACGGGGGGTACGCAGATACGCAGTATTTT
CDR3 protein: CSVYGGYADTQYF

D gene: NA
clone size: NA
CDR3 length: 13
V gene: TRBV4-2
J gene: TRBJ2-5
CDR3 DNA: TGTGCCAGCAGCCAACGGGGAATCGGGACCCAGTACTTC
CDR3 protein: CASSQRGIGTQYF

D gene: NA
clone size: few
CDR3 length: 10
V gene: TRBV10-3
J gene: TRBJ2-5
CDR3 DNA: TGTGCCACCAAAGGAGAGACCCAGTACTTC
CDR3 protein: CATKGETQYF

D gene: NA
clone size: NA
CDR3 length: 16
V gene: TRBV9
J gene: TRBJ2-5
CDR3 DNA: TGTGCCAGCAGCGCCTCCGGACAGACGCTCCAAGAGACCCAGTACTTC
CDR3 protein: CASSASGQTLQETQYF

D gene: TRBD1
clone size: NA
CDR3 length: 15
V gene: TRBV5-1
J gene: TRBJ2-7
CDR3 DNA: TGCGCCAGCAGCCTGGGGACAGGGGAATCCTACGAGCAGTACTTC
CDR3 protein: CASSLGTGESYEQYF

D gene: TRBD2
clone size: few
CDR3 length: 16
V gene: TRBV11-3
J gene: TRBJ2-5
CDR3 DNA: TGTGCCAGCAGCTTGGATACTAGCGGGAGCGGTGAGACCCAGTACTTC
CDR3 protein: CASSLDTSGSGETQYF

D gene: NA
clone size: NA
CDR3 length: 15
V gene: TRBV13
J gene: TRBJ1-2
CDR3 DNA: TGTGCCAGCAGCTCTCGGGCAGGGATCGGCTATGGCTACACCTTC
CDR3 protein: CASSSRAGIGYGYTF

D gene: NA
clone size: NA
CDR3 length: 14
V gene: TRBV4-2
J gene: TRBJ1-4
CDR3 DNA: TGTGCCAGCAGCCTCACCCGGCCCATTGAAAAACTGTTTTTT
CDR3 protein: CASSLTRPIEKLFF

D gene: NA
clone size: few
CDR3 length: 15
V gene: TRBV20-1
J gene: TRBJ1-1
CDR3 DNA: TGCAGTGCTAGAGATCTGCGGGCCTTGAACAGTGAAGCTTTCTTT
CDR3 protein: CSARDLRALNSEAFF

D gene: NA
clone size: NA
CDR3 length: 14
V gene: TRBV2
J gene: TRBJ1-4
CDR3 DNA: NA
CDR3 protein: CASRGLQLMKNCFF

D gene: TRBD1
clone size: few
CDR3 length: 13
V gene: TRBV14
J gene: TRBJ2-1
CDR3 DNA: TGTGCCAGCAGCCCCAGGGGGCTCGGTGAGCAGTTCTTC
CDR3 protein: CASSPRGLGEQFF

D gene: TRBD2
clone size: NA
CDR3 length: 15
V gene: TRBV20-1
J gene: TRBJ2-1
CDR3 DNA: TGCAGTGCCCAAGTAGGCCTAGCGGGAGTAAATGAGCAGTTCTTC
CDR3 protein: CSAQVGLAGVNEQFF